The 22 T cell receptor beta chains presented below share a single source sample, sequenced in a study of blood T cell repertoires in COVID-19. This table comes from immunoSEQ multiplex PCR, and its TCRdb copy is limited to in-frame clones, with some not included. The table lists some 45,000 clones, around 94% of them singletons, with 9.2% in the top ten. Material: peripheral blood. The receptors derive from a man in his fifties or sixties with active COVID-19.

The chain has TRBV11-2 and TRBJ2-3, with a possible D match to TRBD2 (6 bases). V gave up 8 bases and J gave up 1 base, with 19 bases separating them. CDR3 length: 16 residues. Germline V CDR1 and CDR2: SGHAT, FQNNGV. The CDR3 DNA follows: TGTGCCAGCGGGAGTGGGGGGAATGGGGGCACAGATACGCAGTATTTT. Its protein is CASGSGGNGGTDTQYF.

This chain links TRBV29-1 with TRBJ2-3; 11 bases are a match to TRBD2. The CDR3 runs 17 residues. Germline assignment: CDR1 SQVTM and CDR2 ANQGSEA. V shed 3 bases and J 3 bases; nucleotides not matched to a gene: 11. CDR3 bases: TGCAGCGTTGAGCCCAAACTAGCGGGAGATCAGACAGATACGCAGTATTTT. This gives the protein CSVEPKLAGDQTDTQYF.

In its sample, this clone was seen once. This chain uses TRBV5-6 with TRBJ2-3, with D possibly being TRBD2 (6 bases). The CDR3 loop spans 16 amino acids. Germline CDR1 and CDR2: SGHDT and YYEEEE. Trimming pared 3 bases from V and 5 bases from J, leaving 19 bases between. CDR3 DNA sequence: TGTGCCAGCAGCTCCATGGGGGGAGCGCCGGTAGATACGCAGTATTTT. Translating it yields CASSSMGGAPVDTQYF.

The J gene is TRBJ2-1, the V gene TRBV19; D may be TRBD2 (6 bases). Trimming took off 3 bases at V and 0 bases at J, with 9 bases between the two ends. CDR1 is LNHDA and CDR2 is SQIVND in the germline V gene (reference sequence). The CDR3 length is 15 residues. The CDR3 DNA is TGTGCCAGTAGTATGCTCGGGAGCTCCTACAATGAGCAGTTCTTC. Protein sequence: CASSMLGSSYNEQFF.

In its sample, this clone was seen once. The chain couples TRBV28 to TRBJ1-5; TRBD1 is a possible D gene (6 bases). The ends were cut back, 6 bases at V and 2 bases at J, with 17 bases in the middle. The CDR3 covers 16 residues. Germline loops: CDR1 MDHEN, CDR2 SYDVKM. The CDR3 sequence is CASSTGGARRNQPQHF. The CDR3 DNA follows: TGTGCCAGCAGCACTGGGGGGGCAAGGCGCAATCAGCCCCAGCATTTT.

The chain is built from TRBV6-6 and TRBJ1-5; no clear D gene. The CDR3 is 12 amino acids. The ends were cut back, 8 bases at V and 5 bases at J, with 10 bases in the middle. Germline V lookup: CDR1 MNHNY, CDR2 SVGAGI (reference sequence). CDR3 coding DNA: TGTGCCAGCGGTGACGGGGATCAGCCCCAGCATTTT. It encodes CASGDGDQPQHF.

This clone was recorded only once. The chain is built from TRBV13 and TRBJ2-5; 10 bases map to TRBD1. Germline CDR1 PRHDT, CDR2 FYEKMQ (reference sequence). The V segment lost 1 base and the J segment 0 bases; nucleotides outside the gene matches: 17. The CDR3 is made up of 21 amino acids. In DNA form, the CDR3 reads TGTGCCAGCAGCTTAGCGGGACAGGGGCCCCCACGGGTCTCGTACCAAGAGACCCAGTACTTC. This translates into CASSLAGQGPPRVSYQETQYF. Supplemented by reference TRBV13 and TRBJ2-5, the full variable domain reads AAGVIQSPRHLIKEKRETATLKCYPIPRHDTVYWYQQGPGQDPQFLISFYEKMQSDKGSIPDRFSAQQFSDYHSELNMSSLELGDSALYFCASSLAGQGPPRVSYQETQYFGPGTRLLVL.

The CDR3 DNA reads as TGTGCCAGCAGTGACAGGGGAAGGTCCGGAAACACCATATATTTT. This translates into CASSDRGRSGNTIYF. The chain has TRBV28 and TRBJ1-3, with 8 bases lining up with TRBD1. The CDR3 is 15 residues long. Per the germline V gene, CDR1 is MDHEN and CDR2 is SYDVKM. The J segment lost 4 bases and the V segment lost 5 bases, leaving 7 bases of the junction unmatched. The full variable domain, its missing parts supplied by reference TRBV28 and TRBJ1-3, is DVKVTQSSRYLVKRTGEKVFLECVQDMDHENMFWYRQDPGLGLRLIYFSYDVKMKEKGDIPEGYSVSREKKERFSLILESASTNQTSMYLCASSDRGRSGNTIYFGEGSWLTVV.

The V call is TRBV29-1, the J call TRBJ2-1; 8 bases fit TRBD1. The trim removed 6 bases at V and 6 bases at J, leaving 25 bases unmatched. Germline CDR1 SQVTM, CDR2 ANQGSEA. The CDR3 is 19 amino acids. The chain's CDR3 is CSVKKREEKTGVVGNEQFF. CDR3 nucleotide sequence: TGCAGCGTAAAAAAGAGAGAAGAAAAGACAGGGGTAGTGGGCAATGAGCAGTTCTTC.

CDR3 sequence reads: CASSPRRVQPPYEQYF. In DNA, the CDR3 is TGTGCCAGTAGTCCTAGACGGGTCCAACCCCCCTACGAGCAGTACTTC. The gene calls are TRBV19 and TRBJ2-7; D gene ambiguous. There are 16 residues in the CDR3. Trimming removed 5 bases from V and 2 bases from J, with 19 bases in between. Per the germline V gene, CDR1 is LNHDA and CDR2 is SQIVND (reference sequence).

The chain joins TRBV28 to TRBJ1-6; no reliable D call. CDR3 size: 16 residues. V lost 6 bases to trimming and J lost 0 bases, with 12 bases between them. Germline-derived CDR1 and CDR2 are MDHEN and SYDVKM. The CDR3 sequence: CASRTTGSSYNSPLHF. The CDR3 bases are TGTGCCAGCAGGACGACTGGGAGCTCCTATAATTCACCCCTCCACTTT.

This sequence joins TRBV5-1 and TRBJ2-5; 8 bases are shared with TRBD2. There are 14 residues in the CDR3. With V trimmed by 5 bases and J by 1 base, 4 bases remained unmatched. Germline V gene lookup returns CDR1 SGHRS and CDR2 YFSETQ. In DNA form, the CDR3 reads TGCGCCAGCAGACTAACTAGCGGCCAAGAGACCCAGTACTTC. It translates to CASRLTSGQETQYF.

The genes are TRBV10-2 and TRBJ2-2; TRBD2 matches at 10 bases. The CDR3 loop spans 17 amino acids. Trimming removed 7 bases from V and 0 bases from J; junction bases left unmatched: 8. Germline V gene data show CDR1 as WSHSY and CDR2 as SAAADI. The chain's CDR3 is CASKFTSGIANTGELFF. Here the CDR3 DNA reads TGCGCCAGCAAATTTACTAGCGGGATCGCGAACACCGGGGAGCTGTTTTTT.

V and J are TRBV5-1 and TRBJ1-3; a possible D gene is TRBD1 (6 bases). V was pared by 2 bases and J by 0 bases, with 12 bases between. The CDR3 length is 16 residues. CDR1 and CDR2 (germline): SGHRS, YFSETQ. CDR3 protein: CASSLQQGLSGNTIYF. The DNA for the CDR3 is TGCGCCAGCAGCTTACAACAGGGCCTCTCTGGAAACACCATATATTTT. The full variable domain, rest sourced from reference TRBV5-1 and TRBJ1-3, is KAGVTQTPRYLIKTRGQQVTLSCSPISGHRSVSWYQQTPGQGLQFLFEYFSETQRNKGNFPGRFSGRQFSNSRSEMNVSTLELGDSALYLCASSLQQGLSGNTIYFGEGSWLTVV.

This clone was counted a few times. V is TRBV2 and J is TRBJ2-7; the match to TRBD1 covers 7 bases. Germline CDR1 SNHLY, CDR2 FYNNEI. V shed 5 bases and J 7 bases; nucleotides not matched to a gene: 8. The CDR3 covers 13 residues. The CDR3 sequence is CASSSDRAQEQYF. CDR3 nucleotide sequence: TGTGCCAGCAGTTCCGACAGGGCGCAGGAGCAGTACTTC.

In DNA, the CDR3 is TGTGCCAGCAGCCTCAGATGGGTGAGACAGGGGGTATACCAAGAGACCCAGTACTTC. Translation gives CASSLRWVRQGVYQETQYF. The V gene is TRBV3-1 (or the pseudogene TRBV3-2), the J gene TRBJ2-5; 9 bases agree with TRBD1. The junction had 15 bases not matched to a gene; V was cut back by 4 bases and J by 0 bases. Germline CDR1 is LGHDT and CDR2 is YNNKEL (reference sequence). The CDR3 consists of 19 residues.

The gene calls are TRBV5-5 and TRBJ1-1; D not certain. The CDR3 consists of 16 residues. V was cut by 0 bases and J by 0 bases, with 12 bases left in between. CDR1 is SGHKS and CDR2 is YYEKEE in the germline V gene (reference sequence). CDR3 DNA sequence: TGTGCCAGCAGCTTGGCCGAAAAGTCTATGAACACTGAAGCTTTCTTT. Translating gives CASSLAEKSMNTEAFF.

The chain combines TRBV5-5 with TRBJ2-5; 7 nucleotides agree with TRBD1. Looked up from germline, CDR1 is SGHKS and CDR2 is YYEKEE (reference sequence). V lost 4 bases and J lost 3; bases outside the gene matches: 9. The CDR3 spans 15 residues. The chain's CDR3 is CASSPGQSWKETQYF. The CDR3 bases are TGTGCCAGCAGCCCGGGACAGTCTTGGAAAGAGACCCAGTACTTC. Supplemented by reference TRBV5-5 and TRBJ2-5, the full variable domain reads DAGVTQSPTHLIKTRGQQVTLRCSPISGHKSVSWYQQVLGQGPQFIFQYYEKEERGRGNFPDRFSARQFPNYSSELNVNALLLGDSALYLCASSPGQSWKETQYFGPGTRLLVL.

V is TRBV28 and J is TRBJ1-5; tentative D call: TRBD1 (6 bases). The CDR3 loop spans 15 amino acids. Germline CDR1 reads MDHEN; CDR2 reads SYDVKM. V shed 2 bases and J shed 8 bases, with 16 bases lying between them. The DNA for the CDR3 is TGTGCCAGCAGTTTAATAGTCACAGGGTTGAAGCCCCAGCATTTT. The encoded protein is CASSLIVTGLKPQHF. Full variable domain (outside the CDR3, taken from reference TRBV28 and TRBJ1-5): DVKVTQSSRYLVKRTGEKVFLECVQDMDHENMFWYRQDPGLGLRLIYFSYDVKMKEKGDIPEGYSVSREKKERFSLILESASTNQTSMYLCASSLIVTGLKPQHFGDGTRLSIL.

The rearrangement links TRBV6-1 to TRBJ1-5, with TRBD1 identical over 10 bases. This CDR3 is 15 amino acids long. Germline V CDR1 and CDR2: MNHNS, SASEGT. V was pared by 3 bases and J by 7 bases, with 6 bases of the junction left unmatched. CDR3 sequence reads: CASSEDRGLGQPQHF. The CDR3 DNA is TGTGCCAGCAGTGAGGACAGGGGGTTGGGCCAGCCCCAGCATTTT.

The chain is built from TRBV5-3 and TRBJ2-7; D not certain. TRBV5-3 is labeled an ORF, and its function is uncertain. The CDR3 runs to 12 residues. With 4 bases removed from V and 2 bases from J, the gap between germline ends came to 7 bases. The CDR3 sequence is CARSPATYEQYF. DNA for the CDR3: TGTGCCAGAAGCCCCGCGACCTACGAGCAGTACTTC.

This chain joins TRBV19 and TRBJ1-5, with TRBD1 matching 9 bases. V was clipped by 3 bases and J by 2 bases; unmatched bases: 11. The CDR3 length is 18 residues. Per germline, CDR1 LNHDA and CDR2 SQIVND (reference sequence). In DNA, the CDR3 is TGTGCCAGTAGTATGCCGGGACAGGGTGAACGTGGCAATCAGCCCCAGCATTTT. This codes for CASSMPGQGERGNQPQHF. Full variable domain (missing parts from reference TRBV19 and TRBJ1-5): DGGITQSPKYLFRKEGQNVTLSCEQNLNHDAMYWYRQDPGQGLRLIYYSQIVNDFQKGDIAEGYSVSREKKESFPLTVTSAQKNPTAFYLCASSMPGQGERGNQPQHFGDGTRLSIL.